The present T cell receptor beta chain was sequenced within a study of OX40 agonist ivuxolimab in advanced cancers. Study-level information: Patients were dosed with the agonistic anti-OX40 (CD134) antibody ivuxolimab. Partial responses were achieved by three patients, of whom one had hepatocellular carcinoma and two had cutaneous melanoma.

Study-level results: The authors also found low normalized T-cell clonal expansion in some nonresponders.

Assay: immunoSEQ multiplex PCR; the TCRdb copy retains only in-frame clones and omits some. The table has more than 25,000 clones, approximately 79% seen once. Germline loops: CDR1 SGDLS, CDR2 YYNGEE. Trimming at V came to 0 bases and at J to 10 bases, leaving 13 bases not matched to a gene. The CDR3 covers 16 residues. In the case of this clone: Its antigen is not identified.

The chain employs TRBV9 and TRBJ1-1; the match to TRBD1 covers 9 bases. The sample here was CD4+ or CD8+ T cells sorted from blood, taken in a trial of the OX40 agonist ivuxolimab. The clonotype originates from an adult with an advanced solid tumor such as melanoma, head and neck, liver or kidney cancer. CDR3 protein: CASSVGTGQGTQGAFF. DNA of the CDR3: TGTGCCAGCAGCGTAGGGACGGGACAGGGTACTCAGGGAGCTTTCTTT.